This TCR beta chain is drawn from a study of T-cell memory formation after mild COVID-19 (dated by TCRdb to the early 2020s). Background on the whole study: Most TCR sequence clusters were specific to one of the two donors. In a couple of donors, T-cell clones that expanded and contracted after mild COVID-19 were followed by sequencing TCRalpha and TCRbeta repertoires longitudinally. Two young, previously healthy adult volunteers made up the cohort, one male and one female. Broad study findings and their caveats: Contracting CD4+ clones were located mainly in the CM and EM memory subsets, whereas CD8+ clones were found to be enriched in EMRA. The study included only two mild cases, and larger cohorts that include severe cases with pre-infection samples were judged to be necessary. Clones that contracted from day 15 to 85 showed balanced CD4/CD8 phenotypes, whereas a second wave of clones that expanded from day 15 to 37 leaned towards CD4+. Some responding clones were detected in pre-infection memory, which suggested that pre-existing cross-reactive memory T cells had joined the SARS-CoV-2 response. Whether the second-wave clones peaking on day 37 were SARS-CoV-2 specific was not confirmed.

Sequencing relied on an Illumina NovaSeq 6000. TCRalpha and TCRbeta cDNA libraries were built by 5'RACE with constant-segment primers, adding sample barcodes and unique molecular identifiers. RNA was extracted from every sample with Trizol reagent. The libraries were amplified in two PCR steps, and the second step added a second sample barcode and Illumina TruSeq adapters. Sequencing of libraries was performed on an Illumina NovaSeq with 2 x 150 bp paired-end reads. The authors' pipeline ran thus. With migec v1.2.7, reads were demultiplexed and then collapsed into UMI-guided consensus sequences. With mixcr v2.1.11, UMI consensuses were aligned to TRA and TRB V and J templates and assembled into clonotypes. A clonotype was counted as expanded or contracted only when both edgeR and NoisET called the clonotype significant, with the noise models trained on biological replicates. For edgeR calls, the cutoffs were a false discovery rate-adjusted p below 0.01 and a log2 fold-change threshold of 1. PCA with hierarchical clustering of max-normalized trajectories of the 1000 most abundant clonotypes was used as exploratory dynamics analysis. Separately sequenced CD4+ and CD8+ repertoires were used to assign a CD4 or CD8 phenotype to each responding clone. TCRdb cleaned the public reads at Q25 with fastp, built clones with MiXCR and kept in-frame beta chains. Rows matching on CDR3 protein sequence are summarized as one entry with the most common DNA and genes. The V and J calls reflect TCRdb's pipeline rather than the authors' work. The sample has around 370,000 distinct CDR3 sequences on record, over 20% of them singletons. The top ten clonotypes cover around 12% of the sample.

The CDR3, cysteine through phenylalanine, is 15 amino acids long. Here the CDR3 DNA is all that survives: 45 bases in frame from base 1. The germline V gene (reference sequence) sets CDR1 to SEHNR and CDR2 to FQNEAQ. V is reduced by 1 base and J by 4 bases, leaving a spacing of 14 bases between them. Ficoll-Paque density gradient centrifugation was used to isolate PBMCs. A remark on this clonotype: No antigen is known for it. The input lacks base qualities; no much larger clone sits a single base away.

Recombination linked TRBV7-9 to TRBJ2-7, with TRBD1 tentatively as D gene (6 bases match). Sequencing was done on a sample of PBMCs or a T cell subset sorted from them (not recorded which). This TCR was recovered from an adult woman who had mild COVID-19 (a few samples of this study predate the infection). The sample titles of this study are shuffled in the database, so cell type and time point are left out; the donor was told from shared clones. The DNA sequence is as follows: TGTGCCAGCAGCTTAGATCTGGGGGCGGCTTACGAGCAGTACTTC. It translates to CASSLDLGAAYEQYF. Where the CDR3 stops, the reference TRBV7-9 and TRBJ2-7 genes take over; the full variable domain is DTGVSQNPRHKITKRGQNVTFRCDPISEHNRLYWYRQTLGQGPEFLTYFQNEAQLEKSRLLSDRFSAERPKGSFSTLEIQRTEQGDSAMYLCASSLDLGAAYEQYFGPGTRLTVT.